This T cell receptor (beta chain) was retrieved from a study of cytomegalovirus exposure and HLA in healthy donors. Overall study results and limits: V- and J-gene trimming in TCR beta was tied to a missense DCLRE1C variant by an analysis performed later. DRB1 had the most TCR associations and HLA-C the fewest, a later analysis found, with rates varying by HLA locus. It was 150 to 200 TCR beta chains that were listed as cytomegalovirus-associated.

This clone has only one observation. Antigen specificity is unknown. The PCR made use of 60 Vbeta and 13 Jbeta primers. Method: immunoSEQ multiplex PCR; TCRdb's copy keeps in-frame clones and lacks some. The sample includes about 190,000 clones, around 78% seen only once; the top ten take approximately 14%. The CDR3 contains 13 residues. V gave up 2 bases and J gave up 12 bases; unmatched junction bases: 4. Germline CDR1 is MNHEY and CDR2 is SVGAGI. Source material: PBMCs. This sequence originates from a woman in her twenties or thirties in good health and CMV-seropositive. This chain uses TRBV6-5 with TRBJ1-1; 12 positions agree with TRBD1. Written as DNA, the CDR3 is TGTGCCAGCAGTTACGGGGACAGGGGGCAAACTTTCTTT. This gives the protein CASSYGDRGQTFF.